A single sample gave rise to the 31 T cell receptor beta chains below, sequenced in a study of blood T cell repertoires in COVID-19. Assay: immunoSEQ multiplex PCR; the TCRdb copy retains only in-frame clones and omits some. The sample includes roughly 82,000 clones, around 91% of them seen just once. Sequenced sample: peripheral blood. These receptors all stem from a woman aged 50 to 65 in a cohort sampled during active COVID-19.

The chain has TRBV27 and TRBJ2-6, with a tentative D call TRBD1 (6 bases). V shed 4 bases and J shed 4 bases, with 8 bases lying between them. CDR3 length: 14 amino acids. Germline values: CDR1 MNHEY, CDR2 SMNVEV (reference sequence). The CDR3 spells CASSWGQGANVLTF. The CDR3 DNA follows: TGTGCCAGCAGTTGGGGGCAAGGGGCCAACGTCCTGACTTTC.

The gene calls are TRBV6-5 and TRBJ1-1; D unclear. The CDR3 is made up of 14 amino acids. Germline CDR1 MNHEY, CDR2 SVGAGI. V lost 0 bases, J lost 0 bases, and 5 bases lay in between. The CDR3 nucleotides are TGTGCCAGCAGTTACTCGAGTCTGAACACTGAAGCTTTCTTT. This codes for CASSYSSLNTEAFF.

The genes are TRBV6-2 or TRBV6-3 and TRBJ2-1; 9 positions match TRBD2. Trimming cost V 5 bases and J 2 bases; bases outside gene matches: 4. Germline lookup yields CDR1 MNHEY and CDR2 SVGEGT. The CDR3 is 15 amino acids. The CDR3: CASSHSGSPYNEQFF. The CDR3 nucleotides are TGTGCCAGCAGTCATAGCGGGAGTCCCTACAATGAGCAGTTCTTC.

The CDR3 DNA reads TGTGCCAGCAGTTCGACCCCTAGCGTAGCGAACACCGGGGAGCTGTTTTTT. It yields the protein CASSSTPSVANTGELFF. The chain combines TRBV27 with TRBJ2-2, with D perhaps matching TRBD2 (6 bases). The CDR3 length is 17 residues. Germline loops: CDR1 MNHEY, CDR2 SMNVEV (reference sequence). V lost 4 bases and J lost 0, with 15 bases in between.

The chain employs TRBV29-1 and TRBJ1-1, with 8 bases aligning to TRBD1. In germline, CDR1 is SQVTM, CDR2 ANQGSEA. The length of the CDR3 is 14 residues. Germline trimming cut 5 bases from V and 0 bases from J; bases unmatched to any gene: 5. The CDR3 DNA sequence: TGCAGCGTTAGACAGGGGCCAATGAACACTGAAGCTTTCTTT. Protein: CSVRQGPMNTEAFF.

The J gene is TRBJ2-7, the V gene TRBV25-1; D is ambiguous. Germline loops: CDR1 MGHDK, CDR2 SYGVNS. The V end lost 4 bases, the J end lost 4 bases, and 5 bases lay between the germline ends. This CDR3 comprises 11 residues. CDR3 DNA sequence: TGTGCCAGCAGTGGAGGATACGAGCAGTACTTC. Residues: CASSGGYEQYF.

The table lists this clone with a count of one. V and J are TRBV19 and TRBJ1-2; 8 nucleotides agree with TRBD1. Germline V gene lookup returns CDR1 LNHDA and CDR2 SQIVND (reference sequence). After removal of 10 bases from V and 7 bases from J, the junction contained 8 bases not matched to a gene. The CDR3 sequence is 12 residues long. The CDR3 nucleotides read TGTGCCACCACCCAGGGGGCAACTGGCTACACCTTC. Translated: CATTQGATGYTF.

The V and J genes are TRBV7-2 and TRBJ1-3; 8 bases map to TRBD1. Trimming took 5 bases from V and 4 from J; bases not matched to a gene: 7. Per germline, CDR1 SGHTA and CDR2 FQGNSA. The CDR3 sequence is 15 residues long. Here the CDR3 reads CASSRTGMKGNTIYF. As DNA, the CDR3 is TGTGCCAGCAGCCGGACAGGGATGAAAGGAAACACCATATATTTT. The whole variable domain, filled in from reference TRBV7-2 and TRBJ1-3, reads GAGVSQSPSNKVTEKGKDVELRCDPISGHTALYWYRQSLGQGLEFLIYFQGNSAPDKSGLPSDRFSAERTGGSVSTLTIQRTQQEDSAVYLCASSRTGMKGNTIYFGEGSWLTVV.

V usage is TRBV29-1 and J usage is TRBJ2-2; TRBD1 is a possible D gene (6 bases). The V gene lost 7 bases and the J gene lost 1 base, with 13 bases spanning the gap. Germline V gene lookup returns CDR1 SQVTM and CDR2 ANQGSEA. This CDR3 is built from 14 residues. The CDR3 DNA follows: TGCAGCGCTTTAACAGGGCAGAACACCGGGGAGCTGTTTTTT. Residues: CSALTGQNTGELFF.

This chain uses TRBV28 with TRBJ2-1; D is perhaps TRBD2 (6 bases). CDR1 MDHEN and CDR2 SYDVKM come from the germline V gene. V was cut by 7 bases and J by 6 bases, with 19 bases left in between. This CDR3 is built from 15 residues. Here the CDR3 DNA reads TGTGCCAGCATTGGGAGGCGGGAAGGAGTCAATGAGCAGTTCTTC. The encoded protein is CASIGRREGVNEQFF.

The CDR3 is CASSFTGLGETQYF. CDR3 nucleotides: TGTGCCAGCAGCTTTACAGGGCTCGGGGAGACCCAGTACTTC. The chain is built from TRBV11-2 and TRBJ2-5, with a weak D call TRBD1 (6 bases). The CDR3 consists of 14 residues. Trimming left V 3 bases short and J 5 bases short, with 13 bases between. Looked up from germline, CDR1 is SGHAT and CDR2 is FQNNGV.

The rearrangement uses TRBV29-1 and TRBJ1-4, with 8 bases that match TRBD1. V gave up 6 bases and J gave up 7 bases; unmatched junction bases: 7. The CDR3 has 13 residues. Looked up from germline, CDR1 is SQVTM and CDR2 is ANQGSEA. CDR3 protein: CSVNRGKGEKLFF. DNA for the CDR3: TGCAGCGTCAACAGGGGGAAGGGTGAAAAACTGTTTTTT.

The chain uses TRBV28 and TRBJ1-1; TRBD1 is a possible D gene (5 bases). Germline CDR1 is MDHEN and CDR2 is SYDVKM. The CDR3 consists of 14 residues. V was shortened by 11 bases and J by 6 bases, with 22 bases between the two germline ends. The CDR3 region is CAVGGGGAFSEAFF. The CDR3 nucleotides read TGTGCCGTAGGTGGAGGAGGGGCATTTTCTGAAGCTTTCTTT.

V usage is TRBV19 and J usage is TRBJ1-1; D not certain. This CDR3 contains 10 residues. In germline, CDR1 is LNHDA, CDR2 SQIVND (reference sequence). V gave up 4 bases and J gave up 10 bases, with 7 bases separating them. CDR3 in DNA: TGTGCCAGTAGTAGTGGAGTAGCTTTCTTT. It is translated as CASSSGVAFF.

This sequence joins TRBV5-1 and TRBJ1-1, with 8 bases lining up with TRBD1. Germline V lookup: CDR1 SGHRS, CDR2 YFSETQ. V gave up 3 bases and J gave up 0 bases; unmatched junction bases: 7. The CDR3 sequence is 16 residues long. CDR3 in amino acids: CASSSRTGRVNTEAFF. In nucleotides, the CDR3 is TGCGCCAGCAGCTCGAGGACAGGGCGGGTGAACACTGAAGCTTTCTTT.

V usage is TRBV5-1 and J usage is TRBJ1-2; 8 bases align to TRBD1. The J segment lost 3 bases and the V segment lost 9 bases, leaving 10 bases of the junction unmatched. CDR3 length equals 14 residues. Germline CDR1 and CDR2: SGHRS and YFSETQ. The CDR3 loop reads CATREGQGDYGYTF. As DNA, the CDR3 is TGCGCCACCCGAGAAGGACAGGGAGACTATGGCTACACCTTC.

The chain has TRBV27 and TRBJ2-6; D possibly corresponds to TRBD2 (5 bases). V was pared by 6 bases and J by 4 bases, with 13 bases between. Germline V gives CDR1 MNHEY, CDR2 SMNVEV (reference sequence). CDR3 size: 15 residues. The CDR3 DNA sequence: TGTGCCAGCAGACTGGGGAGTTCCGGGGCCAACGTCCTGACTTTC. Encoded protein: CASRLGSSGANVLTF.

This chain uses TRBV18 with TRBJ2-5, with TRBD1 identical over 9 bases. CDR1 KGHSH and CDR2 LQKENI come from the germline V gene. Trimming at V came to 3 bases and at J to 4 bases, leaving 3 bases not matched to a gene. The CDR3 has 14 residues. The CDR3 protein is CASSPRTGAETQYF. In nucleotides, the CDR3 is TGTGCCAGCTCACCCCGGACAGGGGCAGAGACCCAGTACTTC.

The V gene is TRBV28, the J gene TRBJ2-5; maybe TRBD2 (7 bases). The V and J ends lost 6 bases and 4 bases respectively, with 24 bases between them. CDR1 is MDHEN, CDR2 SYDVKM, per germline. This CDR3 has 17 residues. The CDR3 DNA is TGTGCCAGCAGCTGGGGGAGGACTAGTCGCAGGGGAGAGACCCAGTACTTC. Translated, it gives CASSWGRTSRRGETQYF. The whole variable domain, filled in from reference TRBV28 and TRBJ2-5, reads DVKVTQSSRYLVKRTGEKVFLECVQDMDHENMFWYRQDPGLGLRLIYFSYDVKMKEKGDIPEGYSVSREKKERFSLILESASTNQTSMYLCASSWGRTSRRGETQYFGPGTRLLVL.

This clone was detected once. The V and J genes are TRBV5-8 and TRBJ1-2; no clear D gene. In germline, CDR1 is SGHTS, CDR2 YDEGEE. The CDR3 length is 11 residues. Trimming shortened V by 5 bases and J by 14 bases, and 16 bases separated the two germline ends. For the CDR3, the DNA is TGTGCCAGCAGGCCCCGAAAGCTGGTTACCTTC. Its translation is CASRPRKLVTF.

The V gene is TRBV5-4, the J gene TRBJ2-1; D possibly corresponds to TRBD2 (7 bases). Germline assignment: CDR1 SGHNT and CDR2 YYREEE (reference sequence). CDR3 length: 15 residues. The ends were cut back, 6 bases at V and 4 bases at J, with 17 bases in the middle. CDR3 sequence: CASTPGGGTYNEQFF. CDR3 sequence (DNA): TGTGCCAGCACCCCGGGGGGAGGGACATACAATGAGCAGTTCTTC.

The chain recombines TRBV5-4 with TRBJ2-1; 7 positions agree with TRBD2. The germline V gene encodes CDR1 SGHNT and CDR2 YYREEE (reference sequence). There are 14 residues in the CDR3. J lost 9 bases, V lost 2 bases, and 8 bases had no gene match. Here the CDR3 reads CASSLMGGEGEQFF. Written as DNA, the CDR3 is TGTGCCAGCAGCTTAATGGGTGGGGAGGGTGAGCAGTTCTTC. The whole variable domain, remainder taken from reference TRBV5-4 and TRBJ2-1, is ETGVTQSPTHLIKTRGQQVTLRCSSQSGHNTVSWYQQALGQGPQFIFQYYREEENGRGNFPPRFSGLQFPNYSSELNVNALELDDSALYLCASSLMGGEGEQFFGPGTRLTVL.

V is TRBV28 and J is TRBJ2-1, with TRBD2 matching over 14 bases. The CDR3 contains 15 residues. J lost 6 bases, V lost 6 bases, and 4 bases had no gene match. The germline CDR1 and CDR2 sequences are MDHEN and SYDVKM. CDR3 nucleotide sequence: TGTGCCAGCAGGGCTGGGACTAGCGGGGGCAATGAGCAGTTCTTC. Translating it yields CASRAGTSGGNEQFF.

The chain's CDR3 is CASSREATGTGGYGYTF. The DNA of the CDR3 is TGTGCCAGCAGTCGAGAGGCCACCGGGACAGGGGGCTATGGCTACACCTTC. The chain carries TRBV6-6 and TRBJ1-2, with 11 bases that match TRBD1. The V gene end was trimmed by 5 bases and the J gene end by 4 bases; junction bases not matched to a gene: 12. There are 17 residues in the CDR3. CDR1 and CDR2 from the germline V gene are MNHNY and SVGAGI (reference sequence).

The chain employs TRBV6-5 and TRBJ2-7; TRBD1 might be the D (6 bases). CDR1 is MNHEY, CDR2 SVGAGI, per germline. The CDR3 extends over 14 amino acids. Trimming left V 8 bases short and J 4 bases short, with 18 bases between. The chain's CDR3 is CASQQGLTKYEQYF. The CDR3 DNA reads TGTGCCAGCCAACAGGGTCTTACCAAGTACGAGCAGTACTTC.

The gene calls are TRBV5-1 and TRBJ1-1; 7 nucleotides align to TRBD1. Trimming took 6 bases from V and 1 from J; bases not matched to a gene: 12. Germline CDR1 and CDR2: SGHRS and YFSETQ. The CDR3 loop spans 16 amino acids. The CDR3 DNA follows: TGCGCCAGCACCTTAACCCCCACAGGGGCGAACACTGAAGCTTTCTTT. Encoded protein: CASTLTPTGANTEAFF.

The V gene is TRBV28, the J gene TRBJ2-5; possible D gene TRBD1, 6 bases. Germline assignment: CDR1 MDHEN and CDR2 SYDVKM. CDR3 size: 14 residues. Trimming took 5 bases from V and 5 from J, leaving 15 bases between them. DNA of the CDR3: TGTGCCAGCAGTGACAGGCTCCTCGGTGAGACCCAGTACTTC. Encoded protein: CASSDRLLGETQYF.

The rearrangement joins TRBV4-1 to TRBJ2-1; D call uncertain. The CDR3 spans 17 residues. V lost 0 bases to trimming and J lost 0 bases, with 12 bases between them. Germline assignment: CDR1 MGHRA and CDR2 YSYEKL. The CDR3 protein is CASSQESRVSSYNEQFF. In nucleotides, the CDR3 is TGCGCCAGCAGCCAAGAATCGCGCGTGAGCTCCTACAATGAGCAGTTCTTC.

The chain uses TRBV7-3 and TRBJ2-1, with 7 bases aligning to TRBD1. The CDR3 covers 15 residues. With V trimmed by 4 bases and J by 7 bases, 10 bases remained unmatched. CDR1 and CDR2 (germline): SGHTA, FQGTGA. CDR3: CASSSTVVRGNEQFF. DNA for the CDR3: TGTGCCAGCAGCTCGACAGTCGTCAGGGGGAATGAGCAGTTCTTC.

The V gene is TRBV28, the J gene TRBJ1-1; possibly TRBD1 for D (5 bases). CDR1 and CDR2 (germline): MDHEN, SYDVKM. The CDR3 consists of 18 residues. Trimming left V 7 bases short and J 2 bases short, with 26 bases between. Here the CDR3 DNA reads TGTGCCAGCAAGTTTATGGGCGGGGCAGGGCAGGGAAACACTGAAGCTTTCTTT. Its translation: CASKFMGGAGQGNTEAFF.

The V call is TRBV21-1, the J call TRBJ1-5; no check of the table's D call, TRBD1, against the DNA was made. TRBV21-1 counts as a pseudogene. This CDR3 spans 16 amino acids. CDR3 coding DNA: TGTGCCAGCAGTTCTGACAGGGGGAAGCGGAATCAGCCCCAGCATTTT. It yields the protein CASSSDRGKRNQPQHF.